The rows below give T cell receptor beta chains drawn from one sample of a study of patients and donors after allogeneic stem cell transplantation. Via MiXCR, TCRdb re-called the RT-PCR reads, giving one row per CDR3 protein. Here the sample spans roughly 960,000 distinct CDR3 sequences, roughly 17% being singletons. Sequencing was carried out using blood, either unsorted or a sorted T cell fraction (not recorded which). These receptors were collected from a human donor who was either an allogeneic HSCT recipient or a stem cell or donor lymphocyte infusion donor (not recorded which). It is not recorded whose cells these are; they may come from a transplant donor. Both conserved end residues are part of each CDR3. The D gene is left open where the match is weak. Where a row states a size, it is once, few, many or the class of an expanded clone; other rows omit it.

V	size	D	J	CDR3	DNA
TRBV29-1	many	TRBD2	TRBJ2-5	CSVVGGGETQYF	TGCAGCGTTGTGGGCGGGGGAGAGACCCAGTACTTC
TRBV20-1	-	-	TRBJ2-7	CSARGWGISYEQYF	TGCAGTGCTAGAGGATGGGGAATTTCCTACGAGCAGTACTTC
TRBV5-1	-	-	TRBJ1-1	CASSLPGGEGTEAFF	TGCGCCAGCAGCTTGCCCGGGGGGGAAGGCACTGAAGCTTTCTTT
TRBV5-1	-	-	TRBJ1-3	CASAGGDSGNTIYF	TGCGCCAGCGCTGGGGGAGACTCTGGAAACACCATATATTTT
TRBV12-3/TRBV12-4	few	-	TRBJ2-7	CASSLFEVEQYF	TGTGCCAGCAGTTTATTTGAGGTCGAGCAGTACTTC
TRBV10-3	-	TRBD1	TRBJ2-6	CAIGGQGEHVLTF	TGTGCCATCGGTGGACAGGGGGAACACGTCCTGACTTTC
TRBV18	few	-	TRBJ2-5	CASSPRGTNRVQETQYF	TGTGCCAGCTCACCTCGAGGGACTAACAGGGTCCAAGAGACCCAGTACTTC
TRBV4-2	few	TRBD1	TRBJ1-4	CASSQEGTGVEKLFF	TGTGCCAGCAGCCAAGAAGGGACAGGGGTTGAAAAACTGTTTTTT
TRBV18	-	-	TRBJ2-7	CASSTQGPGYEQYF	TGTGCCAGCTCAACACAGGGCCCCGGCTACGAGCAGTACTTC
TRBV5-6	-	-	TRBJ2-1	CASSPSGSRKFF	TGTGCCAGCAGCCCCTCGGGTTCTAGGAAGTTCTTC
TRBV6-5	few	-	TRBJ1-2	CASSSRTRNYGYTF	TGTGCCAGCAGTTCCAGGACAAGAAACTATGGCTACACCTTC
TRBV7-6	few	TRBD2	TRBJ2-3	CASSTFSGGIADTQYF	TGTGCCAGCAGCACCTTTAGCGGGGGAATCGCAGATACGCAGTATTTT
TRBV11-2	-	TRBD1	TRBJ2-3	CASSRDRGSQYF	TGTGCCAGCAGCCGGGACAGGGGTTCGCAGTATTTT
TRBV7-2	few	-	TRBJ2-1	CASIHGGLSYNEQFF	TGTGCCAGCATCCACGGGGGGCTCTCCTACAATGAGCAGTTCTTC
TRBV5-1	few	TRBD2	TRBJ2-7	CASSLAPTSATYEQYF	TGCGCCAGCAGCTTGGCCCCGACTAGCGCGACCTACGAGCAGTACTTC
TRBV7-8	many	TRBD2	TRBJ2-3	CASSLNQGGGSTDTQYF	TGTGCCAGCAGCTTAAATCAAGGCGGGGGAAGCACAGATACGCAGTATTTT
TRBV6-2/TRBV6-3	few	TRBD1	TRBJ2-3	CASGRQGNTQYF	TGTGCCAGCGGCAGACAGGGGAATACGCAGTATTTT
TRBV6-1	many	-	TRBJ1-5	CASSNLRYDQPQHF	TGTGCCAGCAGTAATTTGAGGTACGATCAGCCCCAGCATTTT
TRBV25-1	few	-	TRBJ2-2	CASTPTQGSNTGELFF	TGTGCCAGCACCCCGACCCAGGGTAGCAACACCGGGGAGCTGTTTTTT
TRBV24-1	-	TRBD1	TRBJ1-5	CATSESGTGENQPQHF	TGTGCCACCAGTGAGTCCGGGACAGGGGAAAATCAGCCCCAGCATTTT
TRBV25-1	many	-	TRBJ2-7	CASSIQGYEQYF	TGTGCCAGCAGTATTCAGGGTTACGAGCAGTACTTC
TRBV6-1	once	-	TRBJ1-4	CASSLKTAGDEKLFF	TGTGCCAGCAGCTTAAAAACAGCGGGTGATGAAAAACTGTTTTTT
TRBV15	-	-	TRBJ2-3	CATSRDDRRRTDTQYF	TGTGCCACCAGCAGAGATGACAGGAGAAGGACAGATACGCAGTATTTT
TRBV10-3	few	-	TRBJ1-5	CAISEGGGSQPQHF	TGTGCCATCAGTGAAGGGGGGGGGAGTCAGCCCCAGCATTTT
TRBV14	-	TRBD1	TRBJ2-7	CASQQGSRYEQYF	TGTGCCAGTCAACAGGGGAGTAGGTACGAGCAGTACTTC
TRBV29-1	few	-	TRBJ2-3	CSVEDSGADTQYF	TGCAGCGTTGAAGATTCGGGAGCCGATACGCAGTATTTT
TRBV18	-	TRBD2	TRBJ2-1	CASSKGTSGINEQFF	TGTGCCAGCTCAAAAGGGACTAGCGGGATCAATGAGCAGTTCTTC
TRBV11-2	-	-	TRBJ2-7	CASSPTLLTVNYEQYF	TGTGCCAGCAGCCCTACCCTCTTGACTGTGAACTACGAGCAGTACTTC
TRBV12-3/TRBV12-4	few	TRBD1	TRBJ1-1	CASSPSGQTRAFF	TGTGCCAGCAGTCCTTCGGGACAGACAAGAGCTTTCTTT
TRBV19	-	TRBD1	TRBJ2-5	CATTRGGGETQYF	TGTGCCACTACGCGAGGGGGCGGGGAGACCCAGTACTTC
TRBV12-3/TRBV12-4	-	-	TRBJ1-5	CASSLLQTRSAQHF	TGTGCCAGCAGTTTACTCCAGACCCGATCAGCCCAGCATTTT
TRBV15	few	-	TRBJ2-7	CATSELGGAAHEQYF	TGTGCCACCAGCGAACTGGGGGGAGCGGCTCACGAGCAGTACTTC
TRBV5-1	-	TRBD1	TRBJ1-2	CASSADRVGDGYTF	TGCGCCAGCAGCGCGGACAGGGTCGGCGATGGCTACACCTTC
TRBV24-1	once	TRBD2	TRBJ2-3	CATGMGLAITDTQYF	TGTGCCACCGGAATGGGACTAGCTATTACAGATACGCAGTATTTT
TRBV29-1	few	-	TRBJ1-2	CSGGETGNHGYTF	TGCAGCGGAGGGGAAACTGGCAATCATGGCTACACCTTC
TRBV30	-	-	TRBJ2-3	CAWSVSSDTQYF	TGTGCCTGGAGTGTATCGTCAGATACGCAGTATTTT
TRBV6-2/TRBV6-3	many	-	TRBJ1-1	CASSYAGNTEAFF	TGTGCCAGCAGTTATGCGGGGAACACTGAAGCTTTCTTT
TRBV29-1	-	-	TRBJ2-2	CSVEGAKLGELFF	TGCAGCGTTGAGGGGGCCAAGTTGGGGGAGCTGTTTTTT
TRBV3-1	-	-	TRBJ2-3	CASSHLRTDTQYF	TGTGCCAGCAGCCACTTACGCACAGATACGCAGTATTTT
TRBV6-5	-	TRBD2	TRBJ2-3	CASSYSFPGRAPDTQYF	TGTGCCAGCAGTTACTCTTTCCCCGGGAGGGCCCCAGATACGCAGTATTTT
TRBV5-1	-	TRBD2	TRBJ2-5	CASKREMEETQYF	TGCGCCAGCAAGCGGGAGATGGAAGAGACCCAGTACTTC
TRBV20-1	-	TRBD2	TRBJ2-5	CSAHPSSGGMRETQYF	TGCAGTGCCCATCCCTCTAGCGGGGGGATGAGAGAGACCCAGTACTTC
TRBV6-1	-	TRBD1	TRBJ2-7	CASSPGQGTAYEQYF	TGTGCCAGCAGTCCCGGACAGGGAACGGCCTACGAGCAGTACTTC
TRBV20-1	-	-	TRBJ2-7	CSATKEGSGLLGYEQYF	TGCAGTGCTACCAAGGAGGGGAGCGGCCTCCTGGGGTACGAGCAGTACTTC
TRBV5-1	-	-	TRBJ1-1	CASTSGTTKTEAFF	TGCGCCAGCACTTCCGGGACAACTAAGACTGAAGCTTTCTTT
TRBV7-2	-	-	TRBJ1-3	CASSLRFRDISGNTIYF	TGTGCCAGCAGCTTAAGGTTTAGGGACATCTCTGGAAACACCATATATTTT